This T cell receptor beta chain derives from a study of early T cells in non-severe SARS-CoV-2 infection. Regarding the study as a whole: VDJdb matching favored anti-spike CD8 responses, missing private and CD4 specificities.

Individual cDNA molecules were tagged with unique molecular identifiers. TCRdb recomputed calls from the 5' RACE reads with MiXCR, one row per CDR3 protein. The profile shows tens of thousands of distinct CDR3 sequences, over 4.5% of them singletons. The germline V gene has CDR1 SGHVS and CDR2 FNYEAQ. The CDR3 covers 16 residues. V lost 5 bases to trimming and J lost 5 bases; unmatched junction nucleotides: 9. This clonotype was counted many times. Its target is unknown. The sample taken for sequencing was whole blood. The rearrangement links TRBV7-6 to TRBJ2-1; 10 bases agree with TRBD2. The receptor comes from an adult who was a healthcare worker with PCR-confirmed SARS-CoV-2 infection or an uninfected control (not recorded which). The CDR3 spells CASSRRSGRIDNEQFF. The DNA for the CDR3 is TGTGCCAGCAGCCGACGTAGCGGGAGGATCGACAATGAGCAGTTCTTC.